This T cell receptor beta chain comes out of a study of Ad26.COV2.S vaccination and SARS-CoV-2 variants. Study as a whole: Donor participated within the Ad26.COV2.S arm of the COV1001 trial. General study points: Using TCR breadth and depth analyses may have led to underestimated total T cell responses. Breadth of non-spike TCRs did not differ between vaccinees and placebo recipients.

Concerning this clone itself: Its antigen remains unidentified.

Documented treatment: approximately 18 received Ad26.COV2.S at low or high dose, single or two shots; 5 received placebo; per-sample allocation not given. Sampling occurred on day 63 after the first vaccine or placebo injection. An 18-55-year-old adult in Boston served as donor. Clones were read by immunoSEQ multiplex PCR, and TCRdb kept only the in-frame ones, dropping some. The sample has around 500,000 clones, roughly 87% seen once. The input for sequencing was peripheral blood, taken in a trial of Ad26.COV2.S vaccine versus placebo. The TCR was taken from a person between 18 and 65 years old who received the Ad26.COV2.S COVID-19 vaccine or a placebo.

The CDR3 sequence: CASSGGQGVGYTF. CDR3 sequence (DNA): TGTGCCAGCAGTGGGGGACAGGGGGTTGGCTACACCTTC. The chain has TRBV2 and TRBJ1-2; the match to TRBD1 covers 11 bases. Trimming removed 4 bases from V and 7 bases from J; junction bases left unmatched: 2. The length of the CDR3 is 13 residues. Germline values: CDR1 SNHLY, CDR2 FYNNEI. Full variable domain (remainder filled in from reference TRBV2 and TRBJ1-2): EPEVTQTPSHQVTQMGQEVILRCVPISNHLYFYWYRQILGQKVEFLVSFYNNEISEKSEIFDDQFSVERPDGSNFTLKIRSTKLEDSAMYFCASSGGQGVGYTFGSGTRLTVV.